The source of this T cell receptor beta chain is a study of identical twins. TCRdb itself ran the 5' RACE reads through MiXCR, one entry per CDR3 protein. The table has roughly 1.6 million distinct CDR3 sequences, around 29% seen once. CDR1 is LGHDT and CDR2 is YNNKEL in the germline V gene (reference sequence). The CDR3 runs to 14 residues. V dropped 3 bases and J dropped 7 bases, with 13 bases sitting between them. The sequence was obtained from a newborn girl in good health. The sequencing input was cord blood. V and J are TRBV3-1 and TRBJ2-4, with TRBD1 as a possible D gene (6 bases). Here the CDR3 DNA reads TGTGCCAGCAGCCATCGAGGGGGTGGGAACATTCAGTACTTC. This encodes CASSHRGGGNIQYF.